The clone carrying this T cell receptor beta chain was seen more than once but under ten times. Samples came from healthy bone marrow donors. The CDR3 totals 12 residues. V dropped 1 base and J dropped 9 bases, with 9 bases sitting between them. The germline CDR1 and CDR2 sequences are MNHEY and SMNVEV (reference sequence). This entry is derived from a study of cytomegalovirus exposure and HLA in healthy donors. 13 Jbeta primers and 60 Vbeta primers were used for the PCR. Repertoires were generated with immunoSEQ multiplex PCR, while TCRdb's copy carries only in-frame clones and drops some. The sample consists of about 200,000 clones, around 80% of them appearing once.

The chain couples TRBV27 to TRBJ1-1, with D hard to call. The TCR originated in a man aged 30 to 45 in good health and CMV-seronegative. The sample consisted of PBMCs. The CDR3 nucleotides read TGTGCCAGCAGTTTATATCGGGGAAAAGCTTTCTTT. This translates into CASSLYRGKAFF.